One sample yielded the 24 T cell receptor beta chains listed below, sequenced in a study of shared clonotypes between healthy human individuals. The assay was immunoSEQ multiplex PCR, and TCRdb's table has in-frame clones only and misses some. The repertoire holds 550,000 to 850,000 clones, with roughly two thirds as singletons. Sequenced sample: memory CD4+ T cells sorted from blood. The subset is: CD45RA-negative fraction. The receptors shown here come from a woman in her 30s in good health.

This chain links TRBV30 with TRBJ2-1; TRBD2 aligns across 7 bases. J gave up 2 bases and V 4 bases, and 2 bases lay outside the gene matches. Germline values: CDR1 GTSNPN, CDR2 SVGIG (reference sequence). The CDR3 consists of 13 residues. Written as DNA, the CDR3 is TGTGCCTGGACTAGCGGAGCCTACAATGAGCAGTTCTTC. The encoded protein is CAWTSGAYNEQFF.

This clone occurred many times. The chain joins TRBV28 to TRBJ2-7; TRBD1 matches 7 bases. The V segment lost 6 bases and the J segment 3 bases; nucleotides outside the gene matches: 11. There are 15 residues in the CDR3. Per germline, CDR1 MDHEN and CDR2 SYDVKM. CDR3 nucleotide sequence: TGTGCCAGCAGCCTTATTGGGGGACAGATCTACGAGCAGTACTTC. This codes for CASSLIGGQIYEQYF.

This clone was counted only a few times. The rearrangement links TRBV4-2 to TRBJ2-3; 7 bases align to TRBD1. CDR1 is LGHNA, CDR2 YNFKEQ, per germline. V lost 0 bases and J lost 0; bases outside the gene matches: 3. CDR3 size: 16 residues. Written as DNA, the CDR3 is TGTGCCAGCAGCCAAGACCGGGACAGAAGCACAGATACGCAGTATTTT. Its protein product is CASSQDRDRSTDTQYF.

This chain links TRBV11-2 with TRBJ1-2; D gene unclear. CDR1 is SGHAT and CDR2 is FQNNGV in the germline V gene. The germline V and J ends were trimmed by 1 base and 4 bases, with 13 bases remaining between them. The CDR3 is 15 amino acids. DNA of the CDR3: TGTGCCAGCAGCTTAGTGTCCGGGAGCCCCTATGGCTACACCTTC. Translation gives CASSLVSGSPYGYTF.

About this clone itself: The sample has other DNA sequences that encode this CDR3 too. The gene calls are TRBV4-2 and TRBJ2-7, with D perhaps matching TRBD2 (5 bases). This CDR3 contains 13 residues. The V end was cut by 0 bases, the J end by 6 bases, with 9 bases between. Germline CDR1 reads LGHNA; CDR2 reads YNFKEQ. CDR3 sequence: CASSQDSGGEQYF. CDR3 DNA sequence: TGTGCCAGCAGCCAAGATAGTGGAGGCGAGCAGTACTTC.

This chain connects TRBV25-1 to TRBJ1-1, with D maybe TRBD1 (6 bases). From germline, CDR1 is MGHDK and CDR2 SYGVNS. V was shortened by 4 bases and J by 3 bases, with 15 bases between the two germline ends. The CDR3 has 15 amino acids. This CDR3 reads CASSAKGGYHTEAFF. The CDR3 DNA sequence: TGTGCCAGCAGTGCAAAAGGGGGGTATCACACTGAAGCTTTCTTT.

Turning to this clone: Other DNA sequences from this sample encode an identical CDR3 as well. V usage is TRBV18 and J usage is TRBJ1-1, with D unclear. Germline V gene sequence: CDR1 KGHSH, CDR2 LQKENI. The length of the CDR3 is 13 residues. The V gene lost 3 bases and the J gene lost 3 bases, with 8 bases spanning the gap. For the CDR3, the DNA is TGTGCCAGCTCACCCCTCGGGGACACTGAAGCTTTCTTT. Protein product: CASSPLGDTEAFF. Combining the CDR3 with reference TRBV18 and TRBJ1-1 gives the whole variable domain NAGVMQNPRHLVRRRGQEARLRCSPMKGHSHVYWYRQLPEEGLKFMVYLQKENIIDESGMPKERFSAEFPKEGPSILRIQQVVRGDSAAYFCASSPLGDTEAFFGQGTRLTVV.

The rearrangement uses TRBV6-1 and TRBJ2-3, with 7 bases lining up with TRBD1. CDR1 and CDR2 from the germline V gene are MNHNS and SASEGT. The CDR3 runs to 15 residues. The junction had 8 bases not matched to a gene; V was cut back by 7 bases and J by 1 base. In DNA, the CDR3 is TGTGCCAGCACCCTCCGGGACAGCCGCACAGATACGCAGTATTTT. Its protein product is CASTLRDSRTDTQYF.

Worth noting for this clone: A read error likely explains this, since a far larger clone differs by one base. CDR3 loop: CASSPTGNTEAFF. The CDR3 DNA is TGTGCCAGCAGCCCGACAGGGAACACTGAAGCTTTCTTT. The chain joins TRBV6-4 to TRBJ1-1; tentatively, D is TRBD1 (6 bases). V was trimmed by 6 bases and J by 1 base, leaving 9 bases between them. Germline-derived CDR1 and CDR2 are MRHNA and SNTAGT. The CDR3 runs to 13 residues.

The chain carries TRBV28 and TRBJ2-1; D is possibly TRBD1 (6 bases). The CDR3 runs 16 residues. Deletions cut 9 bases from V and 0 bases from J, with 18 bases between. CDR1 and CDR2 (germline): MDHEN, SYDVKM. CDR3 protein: CASHWGRWDSYNEQFF. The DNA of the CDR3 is TGTGCCAGTCATTGGGGGCGGTGGGACTCCTACAATGAGCAGTTCTTC. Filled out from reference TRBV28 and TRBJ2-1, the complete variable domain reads DVKVTQSSRYLVKRTGEKVFLECVQDMDHENMFWYRQDPGLGLRLIYFSYDVKMKEKGDIPEGYSVSREKKERFSLILESASTNQTSMYLCASHWGRWDSYNEQFFGPGTRLTVL.

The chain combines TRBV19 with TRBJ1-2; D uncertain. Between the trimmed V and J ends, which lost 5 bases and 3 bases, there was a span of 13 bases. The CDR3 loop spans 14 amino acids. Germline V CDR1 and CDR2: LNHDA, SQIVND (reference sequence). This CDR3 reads CASSPYPGDYGYTF. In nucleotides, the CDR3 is TGTGCCAGTAGTCCATACCCCGGGGACTATGGCTACACCTTC.

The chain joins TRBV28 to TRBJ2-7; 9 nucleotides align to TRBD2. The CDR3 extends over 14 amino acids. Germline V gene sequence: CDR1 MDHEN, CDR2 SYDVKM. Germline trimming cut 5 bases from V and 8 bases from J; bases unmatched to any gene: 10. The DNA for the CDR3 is TGTGCCAGCAGTCACAGCGGGAGGCAATACAAGCAGTACTTC. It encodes CASSHSGRQYKQYF.

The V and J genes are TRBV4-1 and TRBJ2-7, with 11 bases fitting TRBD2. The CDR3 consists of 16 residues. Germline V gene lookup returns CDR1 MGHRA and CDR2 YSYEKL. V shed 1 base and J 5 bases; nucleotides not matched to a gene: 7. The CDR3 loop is CASSQGTSGRTHEQYF. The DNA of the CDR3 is TGCGCCAGCAGCCAAGGAACTAGCGGGAGAACCCACGAGCAGTACTTC.

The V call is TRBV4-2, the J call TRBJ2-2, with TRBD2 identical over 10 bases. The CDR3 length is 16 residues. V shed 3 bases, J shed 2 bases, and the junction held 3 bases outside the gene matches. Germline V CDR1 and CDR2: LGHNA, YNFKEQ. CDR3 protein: CASSHASGRNTGELFF. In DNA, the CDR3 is TGTGCCAGCAGCCATGCTAGCGGGAGAAACACCGGGGAGCTGTTTTTT.

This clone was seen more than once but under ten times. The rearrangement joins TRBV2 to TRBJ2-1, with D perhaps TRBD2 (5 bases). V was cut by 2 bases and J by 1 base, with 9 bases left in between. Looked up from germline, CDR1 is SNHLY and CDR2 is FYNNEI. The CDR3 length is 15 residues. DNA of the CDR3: TGTGCCAGCAGTGAAAGCGGTTTGTCCTACAATGAGCAGTTCTTC. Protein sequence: CASSESGLSYNEQFF. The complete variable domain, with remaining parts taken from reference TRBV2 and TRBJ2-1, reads EPEVTQTPSHQVTQMGQEVILRCVPISNHLYFYWYRQILGQKVEFLVSFYNNEISEKSEIFDDQFSVERPDGSNFTLKIRSTKLEDSAMYFCASSESGLSYNEQFFGPGTRLTVL.

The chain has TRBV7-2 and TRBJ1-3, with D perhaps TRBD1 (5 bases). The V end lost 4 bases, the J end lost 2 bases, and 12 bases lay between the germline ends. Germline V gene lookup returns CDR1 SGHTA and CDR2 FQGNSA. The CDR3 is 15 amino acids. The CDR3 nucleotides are TGTGCCAGCAGCTCCTTTCAGGGTGCTGGAAACACCATATATTTT. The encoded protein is CASSSFQGAGNTIYF.

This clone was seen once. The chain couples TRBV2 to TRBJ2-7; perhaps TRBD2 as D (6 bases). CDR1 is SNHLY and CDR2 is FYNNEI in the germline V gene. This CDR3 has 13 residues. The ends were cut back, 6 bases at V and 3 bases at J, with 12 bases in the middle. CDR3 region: CASSAGTFYEQYF. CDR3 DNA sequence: TGTGCCAGCAGCGCCGGGACTTTCTACGAGCAGTACTTC.

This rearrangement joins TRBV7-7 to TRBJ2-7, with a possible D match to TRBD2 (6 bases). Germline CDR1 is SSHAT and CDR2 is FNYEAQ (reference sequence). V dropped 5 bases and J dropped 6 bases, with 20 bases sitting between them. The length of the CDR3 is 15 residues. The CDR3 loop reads CASSAGGLGLGEQYF. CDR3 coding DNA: TGTGCCAGCAGCGCCGGGGGACTGGGCCTCGGCGAGCAGTACTTC.

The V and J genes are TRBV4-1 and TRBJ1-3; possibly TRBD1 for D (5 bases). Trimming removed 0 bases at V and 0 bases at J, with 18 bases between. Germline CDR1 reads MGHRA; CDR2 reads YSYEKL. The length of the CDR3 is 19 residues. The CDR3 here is CASSQDPGGASLSGNTIYF. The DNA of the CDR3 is TGCGCCAGCAGCCAAGACCCGGGAGGGGCTTCCCTCTCTGGAAACACCATATATTTT.

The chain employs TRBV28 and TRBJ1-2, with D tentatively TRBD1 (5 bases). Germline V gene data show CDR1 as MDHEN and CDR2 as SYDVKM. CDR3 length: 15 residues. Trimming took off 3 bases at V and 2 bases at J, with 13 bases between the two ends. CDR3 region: CASSFLQGRNYGYTF. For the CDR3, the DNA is TGTGCCAGCAGTTTTTTGCAGGGCCGGAACTATGGCTACACCTTC.

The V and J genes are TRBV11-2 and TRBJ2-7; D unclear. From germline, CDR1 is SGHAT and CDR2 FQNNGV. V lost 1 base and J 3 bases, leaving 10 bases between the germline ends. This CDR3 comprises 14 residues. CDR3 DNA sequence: TGTGCCAGCAGCTTAGGCGGTGACTTCTACGAGCAGTACTTC. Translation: CASSLGGDFYEQYF.

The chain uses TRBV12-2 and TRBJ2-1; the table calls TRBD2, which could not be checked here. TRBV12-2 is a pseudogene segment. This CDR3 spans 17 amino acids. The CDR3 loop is CASRQRRTSGRAWEQFF. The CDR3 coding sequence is TGTGCAAGTCGCCAAAGGAGGACTAGCGGGAGGGCATGGGAGCAGTTCTTC.

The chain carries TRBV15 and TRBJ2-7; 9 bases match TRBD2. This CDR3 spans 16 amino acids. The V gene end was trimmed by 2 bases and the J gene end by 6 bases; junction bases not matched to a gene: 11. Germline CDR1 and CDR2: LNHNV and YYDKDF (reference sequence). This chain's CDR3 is CATSRPMGGRASEQYF. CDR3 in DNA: TGTGCCACCAGCAGACCGATGGGCGGGAGGGCCTCCGAGCAGTACTTC.

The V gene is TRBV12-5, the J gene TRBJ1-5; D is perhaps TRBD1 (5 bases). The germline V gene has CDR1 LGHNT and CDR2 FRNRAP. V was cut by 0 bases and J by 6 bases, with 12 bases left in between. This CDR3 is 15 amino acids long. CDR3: CASGLVWGVSQPQHF. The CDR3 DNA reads TGTGCTAGTGGTTTGGTATGGGGGGTCTCTCAGCCCCAGCATTTT.